This T cell receptor beta chain was retrieved from a study of shared clonotypes between healthy human individuals. Study information: Three plates were used per donor for CD4 naive, three for CD4 memory, two for CD8 naive and one for CD8 memory. Regarding the study as a whole: Richness estimates generally favored naive over memory subsets. Clonotype sharing across donors was expected to vary with sequencing depth.

To note about this clone: What it binds is not known.

Clones were sequenced by immunoSEQ multiplex PCR, and TCRdb holds only the in-frame ones, with some missing. Found here are hundreds of thousands of clones, around 73% of them singletons; the top ten hold around 2%. Source material: memory CD4+ T cells sorted from blood. Regarding subset: CD45RA-negative fraction. This TCR derives from a woman in her twenties or thirties in good health.

DNA of the CDR3: TGTGCCAGCAGCGACCGGGGGACTAGCGGGAGCTTGGGCGAGCAGTACTTC. Translation gives CASSDRGTSGSLGEQYF. The chain employs TRBV13 and TRBJ2-7, with 14 bases fitting TRBD2. The ends lost 5 bases at V and 6 bases at J; junction bases unmatched: 12. This CDR3 has 17 amino acids. The V gene's germline CDR1 is PRHDT and CDR2 FYEKMQ (reference sequence).